A selection of T cell receptor beta chains follows, all from one sample in a study of identical twins. TCRdb reprocessed the 5' RACE reads via MiXCR and lists one record per CDR3 protein. The sample comprises hundreds of thousands of distinct CDR3 sequences, more than 20% of which are singletons, and just under 3% rests with the top ten. These data were likewise used in another study, on T cells expressing NK-cell markers.

Material: CD4+ T cells sorted from blood. Every receptor here comes from a woman in her late teens or twenties in good health. Both conserved end residues are part of each CDR3. A D gene is named only where the DNA matches it firmly. Clone size, where shown, is once, few, many, or a class for clones that have expanded.

>TRBJ2-7|TRBD1|-|TRBV7-9|14
CASNPRGTGHEQYF
TGTGCCAGCAACCCAAGGGGGACAGGACACGAGCAGTACTTC
>TRBJ1-1|-|-|TRBV12-3/TRBV12-4|10
CASLGMRQIF
TGTGCCAGCTTAGGGATGCGGCAAATCTTT
>TRBJ1-1|-|few|TRBV20-1|12
CSTQRRGTEAFF
TGCAGTACCCAAAGACGGGGCACTGAAGCTTTCTTT
>TRBJ2-2|-|few|TRBV6-2/TRBV6-3|15
CASSHAEFGTGELFF
TGTGCCAGCAGCCACGCCGAGTTTGGCACCGGGGAGCTGTTTTTT
>TRBJ2-7|-|few|TRBV20-1|12
CSAQRTVGEQYF
TGCAGTGCGCAAAGGACGGTTGGGGAGCAGTACTTC
>TRBJ2-3|-|-|TRBV5-4|15
CASSLAPGETDTQYF
TGTGCCAGCAGCTTGGCCCCCGGGGAGACAGATACGCAGTATTTT
>TRBJ2-5|-|many|TRBV20-1|15
CSARDRRVVGETQYF
TGCAGTGCTAGAGATAGGCGGGTCGTAGGAGAGACCCAGTACTTC
>TRBJ1-1|-|few|TRBV5-1|13
CASRGSEDTEAFF
TGCGCCAGCCGCGGTTCGGAGGACACTGAAGCTTTCTTT
>TRBJ2-5|-|-|TRBV7-2|11
CASRIHETQYF
TGTGCCAGCAGAATACATGAGACCCAGTACTTC
>TRBJ2-1|TRBD2|-|TRBV9|13
CASSSRGSNEQFF
TGTGCCAGCAGCTCCCGCGGGAGTAATGAGCAGTTCTTC
>TRBJ1-2|-|-|TRBV9|15
CASSSASTGNYGYTF
TGTGCCAGCAGCTCAGCCTCAACAGGGAACTATGGCTACACCTTC
>TRBJ1-1|-|-|TRBV18|14
CASSPPSKYTEAFF
TGTGCCAGCTCACCACCGTCCAAATACACTGAAGCTTTCTTT
>TRBJ1-5|-|few|TRBV5-1|15
CASSQDGDSNQPQHF
TGCGCCAGCAGTCAAGACGGGGATAGCAATCAGCCCCAGCATTTT
>TRBJ2-3|-|-|TRBV7-3|13
CASSSKSTDTQYF
TGTGCCAGCAGCAGCAAAAGCACAGATACGCAGTATTTT
>TRBJ1-2|-|-|TRBV10-3|14
CATWQQGFNYGYTF
TGTGCCACCTGGCAGCAGGGGTTTAACTATGGCTACACCTTC
>TRBJ2-7|-|-|TRBV12-3/TRBV12-4|14
CASSLQGGGHEQYF
TGTGCCAGCAGTCTCCAAGGAGGGGGGCACGAGCAGTACTTC
>TRBJ2-2|TRBD2|few|TRBV7-2|16
CASSLSLAVNTGELFF
TGTGCCAGCAGCTTAAGTCTAGCGGTTAACACCGGGGAGCTGTTTTTT
>TRBJ2-7|-|few|TRBV7-8|13
CASSLQRVYEQYF
TGTGCCAGCAGCTTACAACGGGTCTACGAGCAGTACTTC
>TRBJ2-7|-|-|TRBV7-9|14
CASSLELFAGEQYF
TGTGCCAGCAGCTTAGAGTTGTTTGCGGGGGAGCAGTACTTC
>TRBJ2-1|TRBD2|many|TRBV5-1|16
CASSLVLAGANNEQFF
TGCGCCAGCAGCTTGGTACTAGCGGGGGCCAACAATGAGCAGTTCTTC
>TRBJ2-1|-|-|TRBV12-3/TRBV12-4|14
CASSLFYGGPEHFF
TGTGCCAGCAGTTTATTCTACGGGGGGCCTGAGCATTTCTTC
>TRBJ2-7|-|-|TRBV19|14
CASSTRDPSGKQYF
TGTGCCAGTAGTACCCGGGACCCCTCTGGGAAGCAGTACTTC
>TRBJ2-2|-|-|TRBV7-8|15
CASSLLLEGTGELFF
TGTGCCAGCAGCTTATTACTAGAGGGAACCGGGGAGCTGTTTTTT
>TRBJ2-4|-|-|TRBV12-5|16
CASGPNLRLAKNIQYF
TGTGCTAGTGGCCCCAATTTGCGACTAGCCAAAAACATTCAGTACTTC
>TRBJ2-5|-|few|TRBV29-1|12
CSVVGDGETQYF
TGCAGCGTTGTTGGCGACGGGGAGACCCAGTACTTC
>TRBJ2-1|TRBD2|-|TRBV10-2|16
CASSDASGRASFEQFF
TGCGCCAGCAGTGACGCTAGCGGGAGGGCCAGCTTTGAGCAGTTCTTC
>TRBJ2-3|-|few|TRBV7-2|13
CASSPMAGTTQYF
TGTGCCAGCAGCCCAATGGCGGGGACTACGCAGTATTTT
>TRBJ2-1|-|-|TRBV12-3/TRBV12-4|14
CASSLGLGYNEQFF
TGTGCCAGCAGTTTAGGATTAGGGTACAATGAGCAGTTCTTC
>TRBJ2-5|-|-|TRBV29-1|12
CSVVGISETQYF
TGCAGCGTTGTGGGGATATCGGAGACCCAGTACTTC
>TRBJ2-3|TRBD2|-|TRBV4-3|15
CASSPGLATTDTQYF
TGCGCCAGCAGCCCCGGACTAGCCACCACAGATACGCAGTATTTT
>TRBJ1-1|-|-|TRBV3-1|12
CASSQVRGEAFF
TGTGCCAGCAGCCAAGTCCGGGGTGAAGCTTTCTTT
>TRBJ1-1|-|few|TRBV4-3|13
CASSADLSTEAFF
TGCGCCAGCAGCGCGGACTTGAGCACTGAAGCTTTCTTT
>TRBJ2-2|-|many|TRBV7-2|15
CASSSGQTNTGELFF
TGTGCCAGCAGCTCCGGACAGACGAACACCGGGGAGCTGTTTTTT
>TRBJ2-2|-|-|TRBV9|14
CASSVSRSTGELFF
TGTGCCAGCAGCGTTTCAAGATCCACCGGGGAGCTGTTTTTT
>TRBJ2-7|-|-|TRBV7-9|14
CASIPTGASYEQYF
TGTGCCAGCATCCCTACCGGGGCATCCTACGAGCAGTACTTC
>TRBJ2-5|-|-|TRBV7-2|12
CASSFIQETQYF
TGTGCCAGCAGCTTCATACAAGAGACCCAGTACTTC
>TRBJ2-3|TRBD2|few|TRBV5-1|16
CASSWGTSAYTDTQYF
TGCGCCAGCAGCTGGGGGACTAGCGCGTACACAGATACGCAGTATTTT
>TRBJ1-4|-|-|TRBV20-1|14
CSAVRRPTEEKLFF
TGCAGTGCCGTCAGGCGGCCTACAGAGGAAAAACTGTTTTTT
>TRBJ2-1|-|-|TRBV20-1|12
CSAGQSYNEQFF
TGCAGTGCTGGACAGTCCTACAATGAGCAGTTCTTC
>TRBJ2-7|-|-|TRBV27|15
CASRKGGTISYEQYF
TGTGCCAGCCGCAAGGGCGGGACAATCAGCTACGAGCAGTACTTC
>TRBJ2-4|-|-|TRBV4-3|17
CASSQEQGRLAKNIQYF
TGCGCCAGCAGCCAAGAACAGGGTCGACTAGCCAAAAACATTCAGTACTTC
>TRBJ2-1|-|-|TRBV5-1|16
CASSLGQFTTYNEQFF
TGCGCCAGCAGCTTGGGTCAATTTACCACCTACAATGAGCAGTTCTTC
>TRBJ2-3|TRBD2|few|TRBV5-1|15
CASNLAGLPTDTQYF
TGCGCCAGCAATCTAGCGGGCCTACCCACAGATACGCAGTATTTT
>TRBJ1-2|-|-|TRBV6-1|15
CASTSEDGKNYGYTF
TGTGCCAGCACCTCCGAGGACGGGAAAAACTATGGCTACACCTTC
>TRBJ2-3|-|few|TRBV18|14
CASSPTQTGDTQYF
TGTGCCAGCTCACCAACACAAACGGGAGATACGCAGTATTTT
>TRBJ1-4|TRBD1|few|TRBV5-1|14
CASSVGQTNEKLFF
TGCGCCAGCAGCGTGGGACAGACAAATGAAAAACTGTTTTTT
>TRBJ1-2|-|few|TRBV10-3|12
CAIENGLDGYTF
TGTGCCATCGAAAACGGACTGGACGGCTACACCTTC
>TRBJ2-1|-|-|TRBV24-1|15
CATNNGPTEYNEQFF
TGTGCCACCAATAACGGACCAACTGAGTACAATGAGCAGTTCTTC
>TRBJ2-7|-|few|TRBV5-6|14
CASSPGTAGYEQYF
TGTGCCAGCAGCCCCGGGACCGCCGGCTACGAGCAGTACTTC
>TRBJ2-5|TRBD2|-|TRBV3-1|18
CASSQDHGLAGIQETQYF
TGTGCCAGCAGCCAAGATCACGGACTAGCGGGGATTCAAGAGACCCAGTACTTC
>TRBJ2-1|TRBD1|-|TRBV5-1|15
CASRPGQGSYNEQFF
TGCGCCAGCCGTCCGGGACAGGGCTCCTACAATGAGCAGTTCTTC
>TRBJ1-4|-|few|TRBV2|12
CASFGRDEKLFF
TGTGCCAGCTTCGGGAGGGATGAAAAACTGTTTTTT
>TRBJ2-7|TRBD1|many|TRBV7-9|15
CASSLNRDRDYEQYF
TGTGCCAGCAGCCTAAACCGGGACAGGGACTACGAGCAGTACTTC